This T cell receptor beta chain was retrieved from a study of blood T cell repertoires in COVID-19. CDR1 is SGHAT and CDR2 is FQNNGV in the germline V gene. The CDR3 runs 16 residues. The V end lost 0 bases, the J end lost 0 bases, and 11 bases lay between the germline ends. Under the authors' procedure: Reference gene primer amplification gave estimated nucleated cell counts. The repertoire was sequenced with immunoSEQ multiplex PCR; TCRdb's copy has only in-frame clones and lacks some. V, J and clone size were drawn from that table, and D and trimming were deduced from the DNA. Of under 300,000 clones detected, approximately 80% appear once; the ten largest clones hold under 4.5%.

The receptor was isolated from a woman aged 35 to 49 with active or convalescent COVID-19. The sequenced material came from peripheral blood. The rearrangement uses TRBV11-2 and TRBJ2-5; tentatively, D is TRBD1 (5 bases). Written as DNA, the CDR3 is TGTGCCAGCAGCTTAGATAAGGGGTGGGACCAAGAGACCCAGTACTTC. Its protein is CASSLDKGWDQETQYF.